These 18 T cell receptor beta chains were sequenced from one sample in a study of blood T cell repertoires in COVID-19. Only in-frame clones appear in the TCRdb table, and some are missing; sequencing was by immunoSEQ multiplex PCR. The sample consists of about 250,000 clones, 80% to 90% of them appearing once. The sequencing sample was made of peripheral blood. The receptors shown here come from a man older than 75 with acute or convalescent COVID-19.

The chain is built from TRBV6-1 and TRBJ2-2; possibly TRBD1 for D (5 bases). From germline, CDR1 is MNHNS and CDR2 SASEGT. V shed 2 bases and J shed 4 bases, with 14 bases lying between them. This CDR3 spans 16 amino acids. The CDR3 nucleotides are TGTGCCAGCAGTGAACAGTCAGGGCAGTTCACCGGGGAGCTGTTTTTT. Protein product: CASSEQSGQFTGELFF.

The chain combines TRBV5-1 with TRBJ2-5, with 9 bases matching TRBD2. Germline V gene data show CDR1 as SGHRS and CDR2 as YFSETQ. The V segment lost 1 base and the J segment 6 bases; nucleotides outside the gene matches: 13. This CDR3 has 17 amino acids. The CDR3 DNA follows: TGCGCCAGCAGCTTGTACCCCGGGGATAGCGGGGGAAAGACCCAGTACTTC. Amino acid sequence: CASSLYPGDSGGKTQYF. Together with reference TRBV5-1 and TRBJ2-5, the CDR3 gives the full variable domain: KAGVTQTPRYLIKTRGQQVTLSCSPISGHRSVSWYQQTPGQGLQFLFEYFSETQRNKGNFPGRFSGRQFSNSRSEMNVSTLELGDSALYLCASSLYPGDSGGKTQYFGPGTRLLVL.

This sequence joins TRBV3-1 (or the pseudogene TRBV3-2) and TRBJ1-2; no clear D gene. Germline lookup yields CDR1 LGHDT and CDR2 YNNKEL (reference sequence). The CDR3 has 15 residues. The V and J ends lost 0 bases and 4 bases respectively, with 12 bases between them. DNA of the CDR3: TGTGCCAGCAGCCAAGATTGGTCTTCCAGCTATGGCTACACCTTC. Encoded protein: CASSQDWSSSYGYTF.

The chain employs TRBV28 and TRBJ2-7; no clear D gene. The germline V and J ends were trimmed by 6 bases and 6 bases, with 9 bases remaining between them. The germline V gene has CDR1 MDHEN and CDR2 SYDVKM. The CDR3 spans 11 residues. CDR3 bases: TGTGCCAGCAGAAGTGTAGTCGAGCAGTACTTC. Residues: CASRSVVEQYF.

The chain employs TRBV29-1 and TRBJ2-7; 11 positions match TRBD1. J lost 7 bases, V lost 8 bases, and 7 bases had no gene match. This CDR3 has 12 amino acids. Germline CDR1 SQVTM, CDR2 ANQGSEA. DNA for the CDR3: TGCAGCATCAGGACAGGGGGCTTGGAGCAGTACTTC. Protein sequence: CSIRTGGLEQYF.

The sample holds one count of this clone. The chain couples TRBV3-1 (or the pseudogene TRBV3-2) to TRBJ1-2, with a tentative D call TRBD1 (5 bases). The germline V gene has CDR1 LGHDT and CDR2 YNNKEL (reference sequence). This CDR3 contains 14 residues. V was clipped by 3 bases and J by 3 bases, with 11 bases between them. In nucleotides, the CDR3 is TGTGCCAGCAGCCAGAACAGGATTGACTATGGCTACACCTTC. Its protein is CASSQNRIDYGYTF.

The chain uses TRBV24-1 and TRBJ2-3; D perhaps matches TRBD2 (5 bases). V was trimmed by 0 bases and J by 4 bases, leaving 10 bases between them. The CDR3 is 15 amino acids. The V gene's germline CDR1 is KGHDR and CDR2 SFDVKD. CDR3 sequence (DNA): TGTGCCACCAGTGATTTGCAACTAGGCCCAGATACGCAGTATTTT. Its protein product is CATSDLQLGPDTQYF.

The chain combines TRBV21-1 with TRBJ2-1; the tabulated D call, TRBD2, remains unverified against the DNA. TRBV21-1 corresponds to a pseudogene. The CDR3 loop spans 16 amino acids. DNA for the CDR3: TGTGCCAGCAGCAACGGCGGAGCGGCCTCCTACAATGAGCAGTTCTTC. Translated: CASSNGGAASYNEQFF.

This chain uses TRBV14 with TRBJ2-7; 8 positions match TRBD1. Germline V gene lookup returns CDR1 SGHDN and CDR2 FVKESK. V lost 1 base to trimming and J lost 2 bases; unmatched junction nucleotides: 7. The CDR3 is 16 amino acids. The CDR3, as DNA: TGTGCCAGCAGCCAAGGATACCGGGACAGGACCTACGAGCAGTACTTC. It is translated as CASSQGYRDRTYEQYF.

This chain links TRBV29-1 with TRBJ1-1, with D possibly being TRBD1 (5 bases). Trimming removed 1 base at V and 3 bases at J, with 12 bases between. CDR3 length: 14 residues. Germline V CDR1 and CDR2: SQVTM, ANQGSEA. The DNA of the CDR3 is TGCAGCGTTGAAGTCCCCGGACATCACACTGAAGCTTTCTTT. It is translated as CSVEVPGHHTEAFF.

The chain recombines TRBV15 with TRBJ1-3, with 7 bases aligning to TRBD1. The CDR3 runs 14 residues. With 4 bases clipped from V and 4 bases from J, the junction kept 4 bases outside the gene matches. Germline V CDR1 and CDR2: LNHNV, YYDKDF (reference sequence). The CDR3 coding sequence is TGTGCCACCAGCAATGGACAGGTGGGAAACACCATATATTTT. It encodes CATSNGQVGNTIYF.

This clone turned up a few times. The rearrangement links TRBV28 to TRBJ1-5, with TRBD1 matching over 10 bases. The CDR3 length is 16 residues. With 1 base clipped from V and 4 bases from J, the junction kept 4 bases outside the gene matches. Looked up from germline, CDR1 is MDHEN and CDR2 is SYDVKM. The CDR3 coding sequence is TGTGCCAGCAGTTTATCCGGGACAGGGGAAAATCAGCCCCAGCATTTT. This translates into CASSLSGTGENQPQHF.

Here the CDR3 DNA reads TGTGCCTCACAGGGTGGGAAGACCTACAATGAGCAGTTCTTC. Amino acids: CASQGGKTYNEQFF. The chain uses TRBV13 and TRBJ2-1; the D gene is possibly TRBD1 (6 bases). This CDR3 has 14 amino acids. Trimming cost V 11 bases and J 2 bases, with 16 bases left between them. In germline, CDR1 is PRHDT, CDR2 FYEKMQ (reference sequence).

This chain joins TRBV23-1 and TRBJ2-5, with 7 bases matching TRBD1. TRBV23-1 is annotated as an ORF whose role is uncertain. With 6 bases clipped from V and 3 bases from J, the junction kept 10 bases outside the gene matches. The length of the CDR3 is 15 residues. Here the CDR3 reads CASRFGQVTEETQYF. DNA for the CDR3: TGCGCCAGCAGATTCGGACAGGTAACAGAAGAGACCCAGTACTTC.

The J gene is TRBJ2-1, the V gene TRBV27; 9 bases fit TRBD1. The CDR3 consists of 15 residues. Germline trimming cut 5 bases from V and 1 base from J; bases unmatched to any gene: 3. Looked up from germline, CDR1 is MNHEY and CDR2 is SMNVEV (reference sequence). CDR3 sequence reads: CASSMDRGSYNEQFF. As DNA, the CDR3 is TGTGCCAGCAGTATGGACAGGGGATCCTACAATGAGCAGTTCTTC.

The V and J genes are TRBV28 and TRBJ2-5, with a weak D call TRBD2 (7 bases). The CDR3 spans 16 residues. V was clipped by 5 bases and J by 6 bases, with 22 bases between them. Per germline, CDR1 MDHEN and CDR2 SYDVKM. CDR3 DNA: TGTGCCAGCAGTGCCGCGGTGGGGGGGCCCATTCAGACCCAGTACTTC. Translation: CASSAAVGGPIQTQYF.

The CDR3 sequence is CASSLWGRGRGQPQHF. The CDR3 DNA follows: TGTGCCAGCAGTTTATGGGGCAGGGGGAGAGGTCAGCCCCAGCATTTT. The rearrangement uses TRBV28 and TRBJ1-5, with 7 positions matching TRBD1. Germline V CDR1 and CDR2: MDHEN, SYDVKM. V trimming: 0 bases; J trimming: 6 bases; junction bases outside the gene matches: 8. The CDR3 is 16 residues long.

The table lists this clone with a count of one. The V gene is TRBV28, the J gene TRBJ2-5, with 9 bases that match TRBD2. CDR1 is MDHEN, CDR2 SYDVKM, per germline. CDR3 length equals 14 residues. Unmatched junction bases numbered 4, after V lost 6 bases and J lost 2 bases. The CDR3 loop reads CASRLAGPQETQYF. CDR3 in DNA: TGTGCCAGCAGGCTAGCGGGACCTCAAGAGACCCAGTACTTC. Drawing the rest from reference TRBV28 and TRBJ2-5, the complete variable domain is DVKVTQSSRYLVKRTGEKVFLECVQDMDHENMFWYRQDPGLGLRLIYFSYDVKMKEKGDIPEGYSVSREKKERFSLILESASTNQTSMYLCASRLAGPQETQYFGPGTRLLVL.